The entry below describes one TCR beta chain. Assay used: immunoSEQ multiplex PCR; TCRdb lists only in-frame clones, some missing. In the table there are some 120,000 clones, approximately 87% of which are singletons. The CDR3 is 13 residues long. V lost 5 bases and J lost 5; bases outside the gene matches: 5. Germline CDR1 is GTSNPN and CDR2 is SVGIG (reference sequence). The sample is drawn from a study of blood T cell repertoires in COVID-19. Study overall: The United States, Italy and Spain were the sources of the acute and convalescent COVID-19 samples.

The V gene is TRBV30, the J gene TRBJ1-5, with 8 bases that match TRBD1. This sequence originates from a man aged 30-40 years with acute or convalescent COVID-19. Sequencing was performed on peripheral blood. The CDR3 protein is CAWAQGADQPQHF. The DNA for the CDR3 is TGTGCCTGGGCCCAGGGGGCTGATCAGCCCCAGCATTTT.